This T cell receptor beta chain appears in the sequencing data of a study of T-cell reconstitution after alpha-beta-depleted transplantation in children. Study-wide results and caveats: Some patients showed high day-60 TCRbeta diversity, which derived from surviving recipient T cells and thymic progenitors.

This CDR3 has 14 residues. V was pared by 0 bases and J by 5 bases, with 3 bases of the junction left unmatched. Germline V gives CDR1 SGHRS, CDR2 YFSETQ. Researchers prepared the TCRbeta library using unique molecular identifiers, the study reports. TCRdb itself ran the PCR reads through MiXCR, one entry per CDR3 protein. Of roughly 100,000 distinct CDR3 sequences in the sample, around 6% are singletons; the top ten hold 6.1%. Notes on this clonotype: Its antigen is unknown.

The chain has TRBV5-1 and TRBJ2-5; 8 bases fit TRBD2. Material: PBMCs, mostly from graft donor cells, obtained 60 days after TCRalphabeta/CD19-depleted stem cell transplant. This TCR was recovered from a female patient between 2 and 15 years old who had a stem cell transplant for Fanconi anemia, so the T cells may come from the graft donor. The DNA for the CDR3 is TGCGCCAGCAGCTTGGTAGTAGCGGGGGAGACCCAGTACTTC. Residues: CASSLVVAGETQYF. Variable domain in full (rest from reference TRBV5-1 and TRBJ2-5): KAGVTQTPRYLIKTRGQQVTLSCSPISGHRSVSWYQQTPGQGLQFLFEYFSETQRNKGNFPGRFSGRQFSNSRSEMNVSTLELGDSALYLCASSLVVAGETQYFGPGTRLLVL.